A selection of T cell receptor beta chains follows, all from one sample in a study of shared clonotypes between healthy human individuals. Measured with immunoSEQ multiplex PCR; TCRdb has only the in-frame clones, and not every one. The repertoire has 1.5 million to 2.5 million clones, about 95% of them found once; the top ten carry 1% to 1.5%. The specimen was naive CD8+ T cells sorted from blood. Receptor source: a man aged 18 to 35 in good health. The CDR3 runs from the conserved cysteine through the conserved F or W. D genes are given only for firm matches. Clone size is shown for a subset of rows, as once, few, many or a class of expanded clone.

v_gene	abundance	d_gene	j_gene	CDR3nt	CDR3aa
TRBV5-1	-	-	TRBJ2-1	TGCGCCAGCAGCACCGGGGGTCCTTACAATGAGCAGTTCTTC	CASSTGGPYNEQFF
TRBV9	-	-	TRBJ2-5	TGTGCCAGCAGCGTAGAGGGCCTACCCGCCTTGGAGACCCAGTACTTC	CASSVEGLPALETQYF
TRBV7-6	-	-	TRBJ1-3	TGTGCCAGCAGCCGAGGGACGGTTGGAAACACCATATATTTT	CASSRGTVGNTIYF
TRBV21-1	-	-	TRBJ2-7	TGTGCCAGCAGCAAAGGGCCCGGGACCGAAGAGCTAACCTACGAGCAGTACTTC	CASSKGPGTEELTYEQYF
TRBV19	-	TRBD1	TRBJ1-5	TGTGCCAGCATGGACAGGGGCTTCAATCAGCCCCAGCATTTT	CASMDRGFNQPQHF
TRBV30	-	TRBD1	TRBJ2-7	TGTGCCTGGAGCGGACAGGGAAACGAGCAGTACTTC	CAWSGQGNEQYF
TRBV7-9	-	TRBD1	TRBJ1-1	TGTGCCAGCAGCTCGGGACAGGGCACGGACACTGAAGCTTTCTTT	CASSSGQGTDTEAFF
TRBV7-7	-	TRBD1	TRBJ2-1	TGTGCTAGCAGCTTAGGAACAGGGGGCTCTGAGCAGTTCTTC	CASSLGTGGSEQFF
TRBV9	-	-	TRBJ2-1	TGTGCCAGCAGCTCCCTGGGCAATGAGCAGTTCTTC	CASSSLGNEQFF
TRBV10-3	-	-	TRBJ2-7	TGTGCCATCAGTGAGTCCCGTGGCTACGAGCAGTACTTC	CAISESRGYEQYF
TRBV11-2	-	-	TRBJ2-1	TGTGCCAGCAGCCCGCCGGAGTCACCAAGGGGATCGGAGCAGTTCTTC	CASSPPESPRGSEQFF
TRBV7-9	-	-	TRBJ2-3	TGTGCCAGCAGCTTTTTCGTGGGATTGGATACGCAGTATTTT	CASSFFVGLDTQYF
TRBV5-1	-	TRBD2	TRBJ2-1	TGCGCCAGCAGCTTCGGACTAGCGGGAGGCCACTCCTACAATGAGCAGTTCTTC	CASSFGLAGGHSYNEQFF
TRBV4-1	-	-	TRBJ2-2	TGCGCCAGCAGCCACATTACAACGCAAAGCGGGGAGCTGTTTTTT	CASSHITTQSGELFF
TRBV5-1	-	TRBD2	TRBJ2-5	TGCGCCAGCAGCTTGGCAGGATTGCTAGCGGGGCGGACGACCCAGTACTTC	CASSLAGLLAGRTTQYF
TRBV28	-	TRBD1	TRBJ1-2	TGTGCCAGCAGTCCAGGGGGCCCGGGCTACACCTTC	CASSPGGPGYTF
TRBV6-1	-	TRBD1	TRBJ1-5	TGTGCCAGCAGTGAAGCTGGGGACAGGGGGAATCAGCCCCAGCATTTT	CASSEAGDRGNQPQHF
TRBV4-2	-	TRBD2	TRBJ2-3	TGTGCCAGCAGCCAAGATCGGGCTAGCGGGAACACAGATACGCAGTATTTT	CASSQDRASGNTDTQYF
TRBV18	once	-	TRBJ1-1	TGTGCCAGCTCCCCTACCCCTGAGGACACTGAAGCTTTCTTT	CASSPTPEDTEAFF
TRBV4-1	-	-	TRBJ2-7	TGCGCCAGCAGCCAGGTCGGGGGAGACTCCTACGAGCAGTACTTC	CASSQVGGDSYEQYF
TRBV5-6	-	-	TRBJ2-7	TGTGCCAGCAGCTATGATAAGAGCGGATGGTCCTACGAGCAGTACTTC	CASSYDKSGWSYEQYF
TRBV6-5	few	TRBD1	TRBJ2-5	TGTGCCAGCAGTAAGACAGGGGCCCTGCAAGAGACCCAGTACTTC	CASSKTGALQETQYF
TRBV19	-	TRBD1	TRBJ2-7	TGTGCCAGTAGTATCGGTCAGGGGGTCCTCTACGAGCAGTACTTC	CASSIGQGVLYEQYF
TRBV6-5	-	TRBD1	TRBJ2-7	TGTGCCAGCAGCCCCGACAGGGTCGCCTACGAGCAGTACTTC	CASSPDRVAYEQYF
TRBV11-2	-	-	TRBJ2-1	TGTGCCAGCAGCTTGGCCGGGAGCTCCTACAATGAGCAGTTCTTC	CASSLAGSSYNEQFF
TRBV4-3	-	-	TRBJ2-1	TGCGCCAGCAGCCAAGATCTAGGGGAGGCAGAAAATGAGCAGTTCTTC	CASSQDLGEAENEQFF
TRBV27	once	-	TRBJ2-7	TGTGCCAGCAGTAGGGGGGACGAGCAGTACTTC	CASSRGDEQYF
TRBV10-3	-	-	TRBJ2-1	TGTGCCATCAGGGAGCAGGGGACGGATGACAATGAGCAGTTCTTC	CAIREQGTDDNEQFF
TRBV7-9	-	-	TRBJ2-1	TGTGCCAGCAGCTGGGCGGACAAAAACTACAATGAGCAGTTCTTC	CASSWADKNYNEQFF
TRBV11-2	-	-	TRBJ2-7	TGTGCCAGCGCTTTCGACTCGTCCTACGAGCAGTACTTC	CASAFDSSYEQYF
TRBV28	-	TRBD2	TRBJ2-4	TGTGCCAGCAGTTTCCCAGCGGGGGCGACCAAAAACATTCAGTACTTC	CASSFPAGATKNIQYF
TRBV5-8	-	-	TRBJ2-7	TGTGCCAGCCGGGCGAGGAGCTCCTACGAGCAGTACTTC	CASRARSSYEQYF
TRBV2	-	-	TRBJ2-7	TGTGCCAGCAGTGATAAGGGCTCCTACGAGCAGTACTTC	CASSDKGSYEQYF
TRBV4-3	-	-	TRBJ2-1	TGCGCCAGCAGCCAAGATCCGACAGGTAGCTCCTACAATGAGCAGTTCTTC	CASSQDPTGSSYNEQFF
TRBV6-1	-	-	TRBJ1-2	TGTGCCAGCAGTGAACTGGGAAACTATGGCTACACCTTC	CASSELGNYGYTF
TRBV19	-	-	TRBJ1-5	TGTGCCAGTAGTATAGATCGGGAAAGGGGATGGAATCAGCCCCAGCATTTT	CASSIDRERGWNQPQHF
TRBV6-5	-	-	TRBJ2-1	TGTGCCAGCAGTTACTCTGTGGCCCAGGGAGGTGAGCAGTTCTTC	CASSYSVAQGGEQFF
TRBV4-1	-	TRBD2	TRBJ2-5	TGCGCCAGCAGCCCGGGCGGGGGAGGGCAAGAGACCCAGTACTTC	CASSPGGGGQETQYF
TRBV6-5	-	-	TRBJ2-1	TGTGCCAGCAGTCCCGACTCCAGCTCCTACAATGAGCAGTTCTTC	CASSPDSSSYNEQFF
TRBV5-6	-	-	TRBJ2-7	TGTGCCAGCAGCTATAACGAGGGGACCGCCTACGAGCAGTACTTC	CASSYNEGTAYEQYF
TRBV5-4	-	-	TRBJ2-3	TGTGCCAGCAGCGGACTGACAGATACGCAGTATTTT	CASSGLTDTQYF
TRBV7-9	-	-	TRBJ2-7	TGTGCCAGCAGCTTCGCCATGGGTGGTACAGGGAGCTCCTACGAGCAGTACTTC	CASSFAMGGTGSSYEQYF
TRBV19	-	-	TRBJ2-2	TGTGCCAGTAGTATCCTAGCGACTCTCTCCGGGGAGCTGTTTTTT	CASSILATLSGELFF
TRBV27	-	-	TRBJ2-3	TGTGCCAGCAGTTTAATGGGCACAGATACGCAGTATTTT	CASSLMGTDTQYF
TRBV5-1	-	TRBD2	TRBJ2-7	TGCGCCAGCAGCTGGGGTTGGACTAGCGGGAGCGACGAGCAGTACTTC	CASSWGWTSGSDEQYF
TRBV4-1	-	-	TRBJ2-2	TGCGCCAGCAGCCAGGCTCCGGGACTGTCCACCGGGGAGCTGTTTTTT	CASSQAPGLSTGELFF